Each of the 31 T cell receptor beta chains below was sequenced from the same sample in a study of blood T cell repertoires in COVID-19. The protocol was immunoSEQ multiplex PCR, while the TCRdb copy is restricted to in-frame clones and leaves out a portion. The sample carries about 230,000 clones, just under 90% recorded once. The source material was PBMCs or T cells enriched from blood (not recorded which). The receptors derive from a woman in her thirties with acute COVID-19.

This chain joins TRBV7-2 and TRBJ2-2; D is uncertain. From germline, CDR1 is SGHTA and CDR2 FQGNSA. V lost 6 bases to trimming and J lost 4 bases, with 12 bases between them. This CDR3 is built from 14 residues. The CDR3 bases are TGTGCCAGCAGGAGTTTTTCCCTCACCGGGGAGCTGTTTTTT. This codes for CASRSFSLTGELFF.

This rearrangement joins TRBV7-9 to TRBJ2-2; D is possibly TRBD2 (6 bases). There are 16 residues in the CDR3. The germline V gene has CDR1 SEHNR and CDR2 FQNEAQ (reference sequence). The V end lost 5 bases, the J end lost 0 bases, and 13 bases lay between the germline ends. CDR3 sequence reads: CASSPGTWTNTGELFF. In nucleotides, the CDR3 is TGTGCCAGCAGCCCCGGGACTTGGACGAACACCGGGGAGCTGTTTTTT. The full variable domain, completed using reference TRBV7-9 and TRBJ2-2, is DTGVSQNPRHKITKRGQNVTFRCDPISEHNRLYWYRQTLGQGPEFLTYFQNEAQLEKSRLLSDRFSAERPKGSFSTLEIQRTEQGDSAMYLCASSPGTWTNTGELFFGEGSRLTVL.

The chain recombines TRBV6-6 with TRBJ1-1; TRBD1 matches at 7 bases. Germline V lookup: CDR1 MNHNY, CDR2 SVGAGI (reference sequence). The CDR3 has 14 residues. Trimming took 5 bases from V and 5 from J; bases not matched to a gene: 8. The CDR3 nucleotides read TGTGCCAGCAGTACCGACAGGGATCGGACTGAAGCTTTCTTT. Translating gives CASSTDRDRTEAFF.

The J gene is TRBJ1-2, the V gene TRBV14; maybe TRBD1 (6 bases). This CDR3 contains 13 residues. Trimming removed 1 base from V and 4 bases from J, with 7 bases in between. Germline V gene lookup returns CDR1 SGHDN and CDR2 FVKESK. DNA of the CDR3: TGTGCCAGCAGCCAAGGACAGGTCTATGGCTACACCTTC. As protein: CASSQGQVYGYTF.

V usage is TRBV6-5 and J usage is TRBJ2-4; D is perhaps TRBD2 (6 bases). Trimming removed 2 bases at V and 4 bases at J, with 9 bases between. CDR1 MNHEY and CDR2 SVGAGI come from the germline V gene. This CDR3 is built from 14 residues. The CDR3 DNA follows: TGTGCCAGCAGTTACAATGGGGGGAAAAACATTCAGTACTTC. It encodes CASSYNGGKNIQYF.

The rearrangement joins TRBV12-3 or TRBV12-4 to TRBJ1-2; unclear D gene. Trimming took 5 bases from V and 4 from J, leaving 8 bases between them. CDR3 size: 12 residues. The CDR3 sequence: CASSAQAYGYTF. The CDR3 DNA sequence: TGTGCCAGCAGTGCGCAGGCCTATGGCTACACCTTC.

The chain carries TRBV11-2 and TRBJ2-4; tentative D call: TRBD2 (6 bases). This CDR3 is 13 amino acids long. Germline V gene sequence: CDR1 SGHAT, CDR2 FQNNGV. Trimming stripped 0 bases from V and 9 bases from J, with 9 bases between. Here the CDR3 DNA reads TGTGCCAGCAGCTTAGAACTAGCTCGCATTCAGTACTTC. Translation: CASSLELARIQYF.

This chain uses TRBV27 with TRBJ1-6; 7 bases fit TRBD1. The CDR3 extends over 16 amino acids. The trim removed 5 bases at V and 6 bases at J, leaving 10 bases unmatched. Germline CDR1 MNHEY, CDR2 SMNVEV (reference sequence). CDR3 nucleotides: TGTGCCAGCAGTCCACCCCCCGGACAGGTTAATTCACCCCTCCACTTT. Translation gives CASSPPPGQVNSPLHF.

The gene calls are TRBV6-4 and TRBJ2-2, with 8 bases fitting TRBD2. CDR1 and CDR2 (germline): MRHNA, SNTAGT. The trim removed 3 bases at V and 2 bases at J, leaving 8 bases unmatched. The CDR3 runs to 17 residues. Here the CDR3 reads CASSEWAGGSNTGELFF. Here the CDR3 DNA reads TGTGCCAGCAGTGAATGGGCGGGGGGATCCAACACCGGGGAGCTGTTTTTT.

The chain has TRBV30 and TRBJ1-2, with 9 bases that match TRBD1. V shed 2 bases, J shed 8 bases, and the junction held 12 bases outside the gene matches. This CDR3 is built from 15 residues. Germline V gives CDR1 GTSNPN, CDR2 SVGIG (reference sequence). The CDR3 spells CAWSYRGRVLYGYTF. In DNA form, the CDR3 reads TGTGCCTGGAGTTACAGGGGGCGGGTCCTATACGGCTACACCTTC.

The chain employs TRBV7-9 and TRBJ1-2; D gene uncertain. The CDR3 is made up of 13 amino acids. The germline gives CDR1 SEHNR, CDR2 FQNEAQ (reference sequence). V was trimmed by 5 bases and J by 0 bases, leaving 7 bases between them. The CDR3 reads CASSPGANYGYTF. CDR3 sequence (DNA): TGTGCCAGCAGCCCCGGGGCTAACTATGGCTACACCTTC.

The chain carries TRBV7-9 and TRBJ1-5, with D unresolved. CDR1 and CDR2 from the germline V gene are SEHNR and FQNEAQ (reference sequence). The CDR3 spans 13 residues. V lost 3 bases, J lost 4 bases, and 7 bases lay in between. The CDR3 reads CASSFGRNQPQHF. As DNA, the CDR3 is TGTGCCAGCAGCTTTGGGAGAAATCAGCCCCAGCATTTT.

The V gene is TRBV19, the J gene TRBJ2-3; perhaps TRBD1 as D (6 bases). V was pared by 5 bases and J by 6 bases, with 12 bases between. The CDR3 sequence is 13 residues long. Germline loops: CDR1 LNHDA, CDR2 SQIVND (reference sequence). The CDR3: CASSGDGGDTQYF. In nucleotides, the CDR3 is TGTGCCAGTAGTGGGGATGGGGGCGATACGCAGTATTTT. Full variable domain (rest looked up from reference TRBV19 and TRBJ2-3): DGGITQSPKYLFRKEGQNVTLSCEQNLNHDAMYWYRQDPGQGLRLIYYSQIVNDFQKGDIAEGYSVSREKKESFPLTVTSAQKNPTAFYLCASSGDGGDTQYFGPGTRLTVL.

This chain links TRBV5-1 with TRBJ1-6; no clear D gene. CDR1 and CDR2 from the germline V gene are SGHRS and YFSETQ. V lost 3 bases to trimming and J lost 9 bases, with 13 bases between them. The CDR3 runs to 14 residues. The CDR3 loop reads CASSWLVDISPLHF. CDR3 bases: TGCGCCAGCAGCTGGTTGGTCGACATTTCACCCCTCCACTTT.

A note on this clone: The identical CDR3 is also encoded by other nucleotide sequences in the sample. The rearrangement joins TRBV9 to TRBJ1-2; D is ambiguous. V lost 5 bases and J 0 bases, leaving 5 bases between the germline ends. Germline CDR1 is SGDLS and CDR2 is YYNGEE. The CDR3 is 12 residues long. CDR3: CASSPSNYGYTF. The CDR3 nucleotides read TGTGCCAGCAGTCCGTCTAACTATGGCTACACCTTC.

The CDR3 reads CASSFGQWSGPYNSPLHF. The CDR3 nucleotides read TGTGCCAGCAGCTTCGGGCAGTGGAGCGGACCCTATAATTCACCCCTCCACTTT. The gene calls are TRBV7-9 and TRBJ1-6; D is uncertain. V lost 3 bases and J 2 bases, leaving 17 bases between the germline ends. Germline V gene sequence: CDR1 SEHNR, CDR2 FQNEAQ (reference sequence). The CDR3 is made up of 18 amino acids.

The chain carries TRBV3-1 (or the pseudogene TRBV3-2) and TRBJ2-6; the D gene is possibly TRBD2 (6 bases). Germline values: CDR1 LGHDT, CDR2 YNNKEL (reference sequence). The CDR3 runs to 16 residues. Deletions cut 2 bases from V and 1 base from J, with 9 bases between. The CDR3 protein is CASSQLGLSGANVLTF. The CDR3 coding sequence is TGTGCCAGCAGCCAACTGGGACTGTCTGGGGCCAACGTCCTGACTTTC.

The chain joins TRBV3-1 (or the pseudogene TRBV3-2) to TRBJ1-1; D gene ambiguous. Per germline, CDR1 LGHDT and CDR2 YNNKEL (reference sequence). The V gene lost 1 base and the J gene lost 8 bases, with 20 bases spanning the gap. The CDR3 length is 16 residues. The CDR3: CASSQVRFLGSSEAFF. The CDR3 DNA is TGTGCCAGCAGCCAAGTTAGGTTCTTGGGCAGCTCGGAAGCTTTCTTT.

The chain combines TRBV5-4 with TRBJ2-3; D is possibly TRBD1 (6 bases). This CDR3 is 13 amino acids long. The V end lost 2 bases, the J end lost 4 bases, and 8 bases lay between the germline ends. Germline CDR1 reads SGHNT; CDR2 reads YYREEE (reference sequence). CDR3 nucleotide sequence: TGTGCCAGCAGCTTAGCAGGGGCAGATACGCAGTATTTT. Encoded protein: CASSLAGADTQYF.

The chain couples TRBV3-1 (or the pseudogene TRBV3-2) to TRBJ1-6; 7 nucleotides align to TRBD1. Unmatched junction bases numbered 10, after V lost 1 base and J lost 7 bases. Looked up from germline, CDR1 is LGHDT and CDR2 is YNNKEL (reference sequence). The CDR3 covers 17 residues. CDR3 in DNA: TGTGCCAGCAGCCAAGGGTTGGCCAGGGGGATAAATTCACCCCTCCACTTT. Protein: CASSQGLARGINSPLHF.

The rearrangement links TRBV2 to TRBJ2-1, with D hard to call. V gave up 8 bases and J gave up 5 bases, with 16 bases separating them. The CDR3 spans 14 residues. Germline V CDR1 and CDR2: SNHLY, FYNNEI. CDR3 loop: CASVLVFGNNEQFF. CDR3 nucleotide sequence: TGTGCCAGCGTCTTAGTGTTCGGTAACAATGAGCAGTTCTTC.

This rearrangement joins TRBV7-3 to TRBJ1-1; D uncertain. V shed 3 bases and J shed 0 bases, with 11 bases lying between them. There are 15 residues in the CDR3. Germline CDR1 is SGHTA and CDR2 is FQGTGA. CDR3: CASSLSGVMNTEAFF. DNA of the CDR3: TGTGCCAGCAGCTTGTCCGGGGTAATGAACACTGAAGCTTTCTTT.

This chain joins TRBV19 and TRBJ1-5; a possible D gene is TRBD1 (6 bases). V lost 6 bases to trimming and J lost 0 bases, with 12 bases between them. CDR3 length equals 15 residues. In germline, CDR1 is LNHDA, CDR2 SQIVND (reference sequence). The CDR3 sequence: CASRKTGPSNQPQHF. In DNA form, the CDR3 reads TGTGCCAGTAGGAAGACAGGCCCTAGCAATCAGCCCCAGCATTTT.

The chain recombines TRBV7-9 with TRBJ1-2; a possible D gene is TRBD1 (6 bases). This CDR3 has 13 amino acids. Trimming took off 5 bases at V and 0 bases at J, with 7 bases between the two ends. Germline V gene sequence: CDR1 SEHNR, CDR2 FQNEAQ (reference sequence). The DNA of the CDR3 is TGTGCCAGCAGCGGGACATCTAACTATGGCTACACCTTC. It codes for CASSGTSNYGYTF.

This chain connects TRBV27 to TRBJ1-2, with 7 bases fitting TRBD1. Germline CDR1 reads MNHEY; CDR2 reads SMNVEV (reference sequence). The CDR3 is made up of 13 amino acids. The V and J ends lost 7 bases and 6 bases, in that order; junction bases with no gene match: 8. This CDR3 is CASKEGARDGYTF. The CDR3 DNA follows: TGTGCCAGCAAGGAGGGGGCGCGGGATGGCTACACCTTC.

The gene calls are TRBV5-6 and TRBJ2-7; D possibly corresponds to TRBD1 (5 bases). This CDR3 is built from 15 residues. CDR1 SGHDT and CDR2 YYEEEE come from the germline V gene. Trimming shortened V by 4 bases and J by 3 bases, and 17 bases separated the two germline ends. The CDR3 region has the DNA TGTGCCAGCAGCCCGATGGTCCGGACATACTACGAGCAGTACTTC. This codes for CASSPMVRTYYEQYF. The complete variable domain, with remaining parts taken from reference TRBV5-6 and TRBJ2-7, reads DAGVTQSPTHLIKTRGQQVTLRCSPKSGHDTVSWYQQALGQGPQFIFQYYEEEERQRGNFPDRFSGHQFPNYSSELNVNALLLGDSALYLCASSPMVRTYYEQYFGPGTRLTVT.

The V call is TRBV25-1, the J call TRBJ2-1; 9 nucleotides agree with TRBD1. Germline values: CDR1 MGHDK, CDR2 SYGVNS. The junction had 5 bases not matched to a gene; V was cut back by 6 bases and J by 2 bases. The CDR3 totals 15 residues. Written as DNA, the CDR3 is TGTGCCAGCAGACCTGGGACAGGGCCCTACAATGAGCAGTTCTTC. Protein product: CASRPGTGPYNEQFF. Full variable domain (remainder filled in from reference TRBV25-1 and TRBJ2-1): EADIYQTPRYLVIGTGKKITLECSQTMGHDKMYWYQQDPGMELHLIHYSYGVNSTEKGDLSSESTVSRIRTEHFPLTLESARPSHTSQYLCASRPGTGPYNEQFFGPGTRLTVL.

The chain recombines TRBV15 with TRBJ2-3; tentative D call: TRBD1 (5 bases). V was clipped by 4 bases and J by 7 bases, with 15 bases between them. CDR1 and CDR2 from the germline V gene are LNHNV and YYDKDF (reference sequence). The CDR3 runs to 14 residues. CDR3 sequence (DNA): TGTGCCACCAGCAACCTGGACAACCGCTATACGCAGTATTTT. It yields the protein CATSNLDNRYTQYF.

Remarks on this clone: Other DNA sequences within the sample encode an identical CDR3. CDR3 sequence reads: CASSPSNYGYTF. In nucleotides, the CDR3 is TGTGCCAGCAGCCCATCTAACTATGGCTACACCTTC. The J gene is TRBJ1-2, the V gene TRBV9; D ambiguous. The CDR3 loop spans 12 amino acids. Germline values: CDR1 SGDLS, CDR2 YYNGEE. The V and J ends lost 4 bases and 0 bases respectively, with 4 bases between them.

The CDR3 here is CATSSRGTGYPGELFF. Here the CDR3 DNA reads TGTGCCACCAGCTCTCGCGGGACAGGTTACCCCGGGGAGCTGTTTTTT. This sequence joins TRBV15 and TRBJ2-2; 8 bases match TRBD1. The CDR3 spans 16 residues. Germline V gene lookup returns CDR1 LNHNV and CDR2 YYDKDF (reference sequence). V was pared by 5 bases and J by 6 bases, with 11 bases of the junction left unmatched. The full variable domain, completed using reference TRBV15 and TRBJ2-2, is DAMVIQNPRYQVTQFGKPVTLSCSQTLNHNVMYWYQQKSSQAPKLLFHYYDKDFNNEADTPDNFQSRRPNTSFCFLDIRSPGLGDTAMYLCATSSRGTGYPGELFFGEGSRLTVL.

The rearrangement uses TRBV29-1 and TRBJ2-7; D not resolved. V shed 4 bases and J shed 5 bases, with 9 bases lying between them. From germline, CDR1 is SQVTM and CDR2 ANQGSEA. This CDR3 has 11 amino acids. CDR3 in amino acids: CSVVQSHEQYF. CDR3 coding DNA: TGCAGCGTTGTACAGTCCCACGAGCAGTACTTC.